Here is one T cell receptor (beta chain) with its context. These data are taken from a study of blood T cell repertoires in COVID-19. Turning to the study itself: From the United States, Italy and Spain came samples of acute and convalescent COVID-19. PBMCs, B-cell-depleted T cells, or T cells were the source of the cDNA or gDNA that made up the material.

Clones were sequenced by immunoSEQ multiplex PCR, and TCRdb holds only the in-frame ones, with some missing. The table has roughly 160,000 clones, 75% to 85% seen once. Two consecutive negative NP/OP PCR tests, clearance, or resolved symptoms defined Cohort 3 recovery. V shed 5 bases, J shed 8 bases, and the junction held 5 bases outside the gene matches. CDR3 length: 13 amino acids. The TCR originated in a woman aged 55-75 years who had recovered from COVID-19. This chain uses TRBV12-3 or TRBV12-4 with TRBJ1-4, with 7 bases identical to TRBD1. Sequenced sample: PBMCs or T cells enriched from blood (not recorded which). The CDR3 region has the DNA TGTGCCAGCAGTACGGGGACAGCGGAAAAACTGTTTTTT. Translation gives CASSTGTAEKLFF.